Sequencing of this T cell receptor (beta chain) was carried out in a study of blood T cell repertoires in COVID-19. Profiled with immunoSEQ multiplex PCR; TCRdb holds only in-frame clones, not every one. Counted here are around 200,000 clones, more than 80% occurring once; the ten biggest clones make up more than 5.5%. Germline V gene lookup returns CDR1 LNHDA and CDR2 SQIVND (reference sequence). V gave up 9 bases and J gave up 1 base; unmatched junction bases: 5. CDR3 length: 13 amino acids. The receptor was derived from a human donor in a cohort sampled during active COVID-19. This chain uses TRBV19 with TRBJ1-1, with 7 bases identical to TRBD1. Sequencing was done on a sample of peripheral blood. The chain's CDR3 is CASAGQWNTEAFF. The CDR3 DNA follows: TGTGCCAGCGCGGGACAGTGGAACACTGAAGCTTTCTTT.